This entry lists 13 T cell receptor beta chains sequenced from one sample in a study of T cells in Graves' hyperthyroidism and ophthalmopathy. The CDR3 regions of TCR beta were amplified from RNA transcripts. HTBI primers were employed in a first-round RT-PCR of the TCR CDR3. TCRdb redid the calling of the multiplex PCR reads with MiXCR, one entry per CDR3 protein. In the table there are roughly 650,000 distinct CDR3 sequences, roughly 15% of which are singletons. Input material: blood. The receptors shown here come from a woman between 40 and 55 years old with Graves' ophthalmopathy.

This clonotype was detected ten times or more. J is TRBJ1-5 and V is TRBV28, with 8 bases that match TRBD1. Germline V CDR1 and CDR2: MDHEN, SYDVKM. V was pared by 7 bases and J by 4 bases, with 9 bases of the junction left unmatched. The CDR3 consists of 15 residues. This chain's CDR3 is CASNPTGARNQPQHF. The CDR3 DNA reads TGTGCCAGCAACCCGACAGGGGCGAGGAATCAGCCCCAGCATTTT.

There are a few counts of this clonotype. J is TRBJ2-3 and V is TRBV5-1, with 11 bases lining up with TRBD2. Germline trimming cut 9 bases from V and 0 bases from J; bases unmatched to any gene: 6. CDR3 length: 15 residues. Germline CDR1 and CDR2: SGHRS and YFSETQ. CDR3 residues: CATQLAGDSTDTQYF. The CDR3 coding sequence is TGCGCCACACAACTAGCGGGGGACAGCACAGATACGCAGTATTTT. Combining the CDR3 with reference TRBV5-1 and TRBJ2-3 gives the whole variable domain KAGVTQTPRYLIKTRGQQVTLSCSPISGHRSVSWYQQTPGQGLQFLFEYFSETQRNKGNFPGRFSGRQFSNSRSEMNVSTLELGDSALYLCATQLAGDSTDTQYFGPGTRLTVL.

With regard to this clonotype: Relative to the germline gene, one junction end is altered; a read error may explain this. The chain links TRBV12-3 or TRBV12-4 to TRBJ2-3, with D perhaps being TRBD1 or TRBD2 (5 bases each). The CDR3 spans 13 residues. CDR3 in DNA: TGTGCCAGCAGTCGGCTAGCAACAGGTACGCAGTATTTT. Protein product: CASSRLATGTQYF.

This clonotype was seen only a few times. The chain is built from TRBV5-1 and TRBJ2-7; the match to TRBD2 covers 13 bases. Germline CDR1 and CDR2: SGHRS and YFSETQ. V lost 5 bases, J lost 2 bases, and 10 bases stayed unmatched. The CDR3 loop spans 17 amino acids. CDR3 amino acids: CASSPGLAGTRAYEQYF. CDR3 sequence (DNA): TGCGCCAGCAGTCCGGGACTAGCGGGAACAAGGGCCTACGAGCAGTACTTC.

The chain joins TRBV5-8 to TRBJ2-2; 11 bases map to TRBD1. Germline-derived CDR1 and CDR2 are SGHTS and YDEGEE. J lost 7 bases, V lost 4 bases, and 6 bases had no gene match. The CDR3 spans 15 residues. CDR3 loop: CASSRGQGAIGELFF. Written as DNA, the CDR3 is TGTGCCAGCAGCCGAGGACAGGGGGCGATCGGGGAGCTGTTTTTT.

This clonotype occurred many times. The chain is built from TRBV6-1 and TRBJ2-3; TRBD2 matches 13 bases. CDR1 is MNHNS and CDR2 is SASEGT in the germline V gene. This CDR3 comprises 16 residues. V was clipped by 5 bases and J by 5 bases; unmatched bases: 7. CDR3 sequence (DNA): TGTGCCAGCAGTTCACGACTAGCGGGAGGTAAAGATACGCAGTATTTT. It codes for CASSSRLAGGKDTQYF.

This clonotype appeared many times. This chain uses TRBV2 with TRBJ2-3, with no clear D. Between the trimmed V and J ends, which lost 10 bases and 6 bases, there was a span of 17 bases. This CDR3 has 13 residues. CDR1 is SNHLY and CDR2 is FYNNEI in the germline V gene. Here the CDR3 reads CATQDYTGDTQYF. Here the CDR3 DNA reads TGTGCCACTCAAGATTATACCGGGGATACGCAGTATTTT.

At least ten counts were recorded for this clonotype. V gene TRBV2 combines with J gene TRBJ1-6; D is unresolved. This CDR3 contains 12 residues. CDR1 and CDR2 (germline): SNHLY, FYNNEI. Trimming took off 4 bases at V and 10 bases at J, with 8 bases between the two ends. The CDR3 coding sequence is TGTGCCAGCAGTGCCCGGGAGTCACCCCTCCACTTT. Its protein product is CASSARESPLHF.

The chain links TRBV14 to TRBJ1-3; D ambiguous. CDR3 length: 14 residues. Germline V gene sequence: CDR1 SGHDN, CDR2 FVKESK. With 1 base removed from V and 0 bases from J, the gap between germline ends came to 4 bases. The CDR3 bases are TGTGCCAGCAGCCAAGTCATCTCTGGAAACACCATATATTTT. This sequence encodes CASSQVISGNTIYF.

This clonotype was counted many times. V and J are TRBV20-1 and TRBJ2-7; D possibly corresponds to TRBD2 (5 bases). Trimming removed 6 bases at V and 2 bases at J, with 14 bases between. CDR1 and CDR2 (germline): DFQATT, SNEGSKA (reference sequence). The CDR3 is 13 residues long. The CDR3 DNA sequence: TGCAGTGCCGCGGAGGCTCTAACCTACGAGCAGTACTTC. Protein: CSAAEALTYEQYF.

CDR3 in DNA: TGCAGTGCCCAGGGGACAGGGAATGAAAAACTGTTTTTT. Protein product: CSAQGTGNEKLFF. V usage is TRBV20-1 and J usage is TRBJ1-4; 9 bases align to TRBD1. The CDR3 has 13 amino acids. Germline lookup yields CDR1 DFQATT and CDR2 SNEGSKA (reference sequence). J was trimmed by 5 bases and V by 6 bases; bases with no gene match: 4.

This chain joins TRBV6-2 or TRBV6-3 and TRBJ1-2, with 9 bases identical to TRBD1. Germline CDR1 is MNHEY and CDR2 is SVGEGT. The CDR3 sequence is 14 residues long. The V gene end was trimmed by 8 bases and the J gene end by 5 bases; junction bases not matched to a gene: 9. The CDR3 sequence: CASSRAGQGYGYTF. CDR3 nucleotide sequence: TGTGCCAGCTCTCGAGCGGGACAGGGTTATGGCTACACCTTC.

The rearrangement joins TRBV4-2 to TRBJ2-1, with unresolved D. Trimming pared 0 bases from V and 6 bases from J, leaving 12 bases between. Germline V lookup: CDR1 LGHNA, CDR2 YNFKEQ. The CDR3 has 15 residues. The CDR3 loop is CASSQDYVRLNEQFF. CDR3 nucleotide sequence: TGTGCCAGCAGCCAAGACTACGTGCGCCTCAATGAGCAGTTCTTC.